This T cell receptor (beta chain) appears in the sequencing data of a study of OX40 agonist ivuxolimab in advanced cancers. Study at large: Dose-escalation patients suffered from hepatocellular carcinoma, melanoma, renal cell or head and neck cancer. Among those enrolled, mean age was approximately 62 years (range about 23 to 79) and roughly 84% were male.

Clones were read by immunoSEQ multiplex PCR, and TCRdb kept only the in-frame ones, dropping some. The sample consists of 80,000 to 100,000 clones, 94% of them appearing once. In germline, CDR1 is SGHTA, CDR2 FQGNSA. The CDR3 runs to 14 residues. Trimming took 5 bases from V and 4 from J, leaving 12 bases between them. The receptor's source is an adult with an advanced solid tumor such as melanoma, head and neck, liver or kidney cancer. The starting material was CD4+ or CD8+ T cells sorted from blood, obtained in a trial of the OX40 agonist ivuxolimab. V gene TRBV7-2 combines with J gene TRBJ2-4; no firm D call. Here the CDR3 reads CASSPRTVKNIQYF. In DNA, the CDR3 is TGTGCCAGCAGCCCAAGGACCGTGAAAAACATTCAGTACTTC. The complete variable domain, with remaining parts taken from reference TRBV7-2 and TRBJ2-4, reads GAGVSQSPSNKVTEKGKDVELRCDPISGHTALYWYRQSLGQGLEFLIYFQGNSAPDKSGLPSDRFSAERTGGSVSTLTIQRTQQEDSAVYLCASSPRTVKNIQYFGAGTRLSVL.